A selection of T cell receptor beta chains follows, all from one sample in a study of blood T cell repertoires in COVID-19. The data were produced by immunoSEQ multiplex PCR, yet TCRdb's version contains in-frame clones alone and is incomplete. The table lists 100,000 or so clones, around 80% of them singletons. Sequenced sample: peripheral blood. These receptors originate from a human donor in a cohort sampled during active COVID-19. Both conserved end residues are part of each CDR3. The order of the fields is D gene, J gene, V gene, clone size, CDR3 DNA, CDR3 protein. A D gene is named only where the DNA matches it firmly. Expanded clones are given a class, and other clones once, few, many or no size at all.

D gene: NA
J gene: TRBJ1-1
V gene: TRBV19
clone size: NA
CDR3 DNA: TGTGCCAGTAGCACATTTCCGGGACACTCAGAGAACACTGAAGCTTTCTTT
CDR3 protein: CASSTFPGHSENTEAFF

D gene: NA
J gene: TRBJ1-2
V gene: TRBV12-3/TRBV12-4
clone size: NA
CDR3 DNA: TGTGCCAGCAGTTTCCAGGGGTCTGGCTACACCTTC
CDR3 protein: CASSFQGSGYTF

D gene: NA
J gene: TRBJ2-5
V gene: TRBV9
clone size: NA
CDR3 DNA: TGTGCCAGCAGCCCCATCCCATCAACAGGGTACCAAGAGACCCAGTACTTC
CDR3 protein: CASSPIPSTGYQETQYF

D gene: NA
J gene: TRBJ2-6
V gene: TRBV19
clone size: NA
CDR3 DNA: TGTGCCAGTACACGGAGTGGGGCCAACGTCCTGACTTTC
CDR3 protein: CASTRSGANVLTF

D gene: NA
J gene: TRBJ1-1
V gene: TRBV5-4
clone size: NA
CDR3 DNA: TGTGCCAGCAGCTTAGACAGTAACACTGAAGCTTTCTTT
CDR3 protein: CASSLDSNTEAFF

D gene: TRBD1
J gene: TRBJ2-7
V gene: TRBV13
clone size: NA
CDR3 DNA: TGTGCCAGCAGCTCCCGAGGGACAGCATTATCCTACGAGCAGTACTTC
CDR3 protein: CASSSRGTALSYEQYF

D gene: NA
J gene: TRBJ1-4
V gene: TRBV18
clone size: NA
CDR3 DNA: TGTGCCAGCTCACCAGGGCTCCGTGAAAAACTGTTTTTT
CDR3 protein: CASSPGLREKLFF

D gene: TRBD2
J gene: TRBJ2-3
V gene: TRBV4-1
clone size: NA
CDR3 DNA: TGCGCCAGCAGCCAAGATTTGCGGGAGGGTACGCAGTATTTT
CDR3 protein: CASSQDLREGTQYF

D gene: NA
J gene: TRBJ2-7
V gene: TRBV10-3
clone size: NA
CDR3 DNA: TGTGCCTCTAGTTTTAGTGACAGTCTATTTAACGAGCAGTACTTC
CDR3 protein: CASSFSDSLFNEQYF

D gene: NA
J gene: TRBJ2-5
V gene: TRBV7-9
clone size: NA
CDR3 DNA: TGTGCCAGCAGCTTAGGCTACCAACAGGAGACCCAGTACTTC
CDR3 protein: CASSLGYQQETQYF

D gene: TRBD1
J gene: TRBJ1-5
V gene: TRBV19
clone size: NA
CDR3 DNA: TGTGCCAGTAGGGCCTCGGACAGGGGAGGTGGTCAGCCCCAGCATTTT
CDR3 protein: CASRASDRGGGQPQHF

D gene: TRBD1
J gene: TRBJ1-4
V gene: TRBV7-2
clone size: few
CDR3 DNA: TGTGCCAGCAGTTATGGACCGGGACAGGGGAATGAAAAACTGTTTTTT
CDR3 protein: CASSYGPGQGNEKLFF

D gene: NA
J gene: TRBJ1-2
V gene: TRBV5-4
clone size: NA
CDR3 DNA: TGTGCCAGCAGCTTCAAAACAGGAGACTATGGCTACACCTTC
CDR3 protein: CASSFKTGDYGYTF

D gene: TRBD1
J gene: TRBJ1-4
V gene: TRBV19
clone size: NA
CDR3 DNA: TGTGCCAGTAGACGGACAGGGGGTTTCGGGGCAACTAATGAAAAACTGTTTTTT
CDR3 protein: CASRRTGGFGATNEKLFF

D gene: NA
J gene: TRBJ1-2
V gene: TRBV7-3
clone size: NA
CDR3 DNA: TGTGCCAGCAGCCTCCGCGGGGGGCCTTTAGGTGGCTACACCTTC
CDR3 protein: CASSLRGGPLGGYTF

D gene: TRBD2
J gene: TRBJ2-7
V gene: TRBV7-8
clone size: NA
CDR3 DNA: TGTGCCAGCAGCACTCAACTAGCGGGCCTCGCCTACGAGCAGTACTTC
CDR3 protein: CASSTQLAGLAYEQYF

D gene: NA
J gene: TRBJ2-2
V gene: TRBV2
clone size: NA
CDR3 DNA: TGTGCCAGCCACACCTTGGGAGCCGGGGAGCTGTTTTTT
CDR3 protein: CASHTLGAGELFF

D gene: TRBD1
J gene: TRBJ1-1
V gene: TRBV12-3/TRBV12-4
clone size: NA
CDR3 DNA: TGTGCCAGCAGTCGTACAGGGGGGACTGAAGCTTTCTTT
CDR3 protein: CASSRTGGTEAFF

D gene: TRBD2
J gene: TRBJ2-7
V gene: TRBV7-2
clone size: once
CDR3 DNA: TGTGCCAGCAGCTTAGTAGTCGGGAGGGCCTCCTACGAGCAGTACTTC
CDR3 protein: CASSLVVGRASYEQYF

D gene: NA
J gene: TRBJ2-3
V gene: TRBV28
clone size: NA
CDR3 DNA: TGTGCCAGCACCCTCGAGGCTCTCACAGATACGCAGTATTTT
CDR3 protein: CASTLEALTDTQYF

D gene: NA
J gene: TRBJ1-2
V gene: TRBV25-1
clone size: NA
CDR3 DNA: TGTGCCAGCAGTGAATTCAGGGAAGCCGGTGGCTACACCTTC
CDR3 protein: CASSEFREAGGYTF

D gene: TRBD1
J gene: TRBJ2-7
V gene: TRBV29-1
clone size: NA
CDR3 DNA: TGCAGCGTTGAACCGCTGGACAGGGGAAGGGGCGAGCAGTACTTC
CDR3 protein: CSVEPLDRGRGEQYF

D gene: TRBD2
J gene: TRBJ2-7
V gene: TRBV3-1/TRBV3-2
clone size: NA
CDR3 DNA: TGTGCCAGCAGCCAAGGTGGGGGGGGCGAGCAGTACTTC
CDR3 protein: CASSQGGGGEQYF

D gene: TRBD1
J gene: TRBJ1-6
V gene: TRBV3-1/TRBV3-2
clone size: few
CDR3 DNA: TGTGCCAGCAGCCACGGACAGGTCGGCAATTCACCCCTCCACTTT
CDR3 protein: CASSHGQVGNSPLHF

D gene: TRBD1
J gene: TRBJ1-1
V gene: TRBV9
clone size: NA
CDR3 DNA: TGTGCCAGCAGCACCGGACAGGGATTTCGTACTGAAGCTTTCTTT
CDR3 protein: CASSTGQGFRTEAFF

D gene: NA
J gene: TRBJ1-1
V gene: TRBV18
clone size: NA
CDR3 DNA: TGTGCCAGCTCACCTATGTCTACCGGGTTCTCTGAAGCTTTCTTT
CDR3 protein: CASSPMSTGFSEAFF

D gene: TRBD2
J gene: TRBJ2-3
V gene: TRBV9
clone size: few
CDR3 DNA: TGTGCCAGCAGCGTAGAGCCCCTACTAGCGGGAGGGACAGATACGCAGTATTTT
CDR3 protein: CASSVEPLLAGGTDTQYF

D gene: TRBD1
J gene: TRBJ1-1
V gene: TRBV14
clone size: few
CDR3 DNA: TGTGCCAGCAGCCCGGACAGGGTCGTGGTTGGGACTGAAGCTTTCTTT
CDR3 protein: CASSPDRVVVGTEAFF

D gene: NA
J gene: TRBJ2-7
V gene: TRBV4-1
clone size: NA
CDR3 DNA: TGCGCCAGCAGCCAAGTAACAGGGCCGAATTACGAGCAGTACTTC
CDR3 protein: CASSQVTGPNYEQYF

D gene: NA
J gene: TRBJ2-7
V gene: TRBV6-5
clone size: NA
CDR3 DNA: TGTGCCAGCACTTCGGTCTACGAGCAGTACTTC
CDR3 protein: CASTSVYEQYF

D gene: NA
J gene: TRBJ1-1
V gene: TRBV28
clone size: NA
CDR3 DNA: TGTGCCAGCAGTTTATTGGGGGCAGGTGAAGCTTTCTTT
CDR3 protein: CASSLLGAGEAFF

D gene: TRBD1
J gene: TRBJ1-5
V gene: TRBV6-5
clone size: once
CDR3 DNA: TGTGCCAGCAGAGGACAGGGCAATCAGCCCCAGCATTTT
CDR3 protein: CASRGQGNQPQHF

D gene: TRBD2
J gene: TRBJ2-7
V gene: TRBV5-6
clone size: NA
CDR3 DNA: TGTGCCAGCAGCTTGGGAGCTAGCGGGAGGGACGAGCAGTACTTC
CDR3 protein: CASSLGASGRDEQYF

D gene: NA
J gene: TRBJ2-1
V gene: TRBV7-4
clone size: NA
CDR3 DNA: TGTGCCAGCACTAAACCAGGGTCAGCGGGCCCACCTGACAATGAGCAGTTCTTC
CDR3 protein: CASTKPGSAGPPDNEQFF

D gene: TRBD1
J gene: TRBJ1-1
V gene: TRBV2
clone size: NA
CDR3 DNA: TGTGCCAGCAGTTTTCAACAGGGGTCGCACACTGAAGCTTTCTTT
CDR3 protein: CASSFQQGSHTEAFF

D gene: NA
J gene: TRBJ1-2
V gene: TRBV6-2/TRBV6-3
clone size: NA
CDR3 DNA: TGTGCCAGCAGTTACTCGATTGGACAGCCTAACTATGGCTACACCTTC
CDR3 protein: CASSYSIGQPNYGYTF